The following is a T cell receptor beta chain sequence with its context. What it binds is not known. The CDR3 extends over 17 amino acids. After removal of 0 bases from V and 2 bases from J, the junction contained 6 bases not matched to a gene. Germline values: CDR1 SGDLS, CDR2 YYNGEE. This sample stems from a study of blood T cells in healthy people across ages. Whole-study context: T cells yielded about one barcoded beta molecule per two cells through template switching. Broader study findings: Older individuals had lower TCR beta diversity per million T cells (the decline was roughly linear).

A sample-barcoded 5' primer and a J-beta primer mix were used in a second PCR of roughly 6 to 12 cycles. With 12 random nucleotides, a template-switch adaptor tagged each individual cDNA molecule. TCRdb re-derived calls from the 5' RACE reads in MiXCR, one entry per CDR3 protein. The sample includes approximately 290,000 distinct CDR3 sequences, 27% of them seen just once. No fewer than 5.5 micrograms of total RNA were isolated from every sample. The chain combines TRBV9 with TRBJ2-1; 9 nucleotides align to TRBD1. Sequenced sample: blood. The TCR was taken from an older woman in good health. The CDR3 region is CASSVAVQGAAYNEQFF. The CDR3 coding sequence is TGTGCCAGCAGCGTAGCTGTACAGGGGGCGGCCTACAATGAGCAGTTCTTC.